This T cell receptor beta chain was identified in a study of blood T cell repertoires in COVID-19. The CDR3 sequence is 15 residues long. Trimming stripped 4 bases from V and 1 base from J, with 10 bases between. The germline CDR1 and CDR2 sequences are LGHDT and YNNKEL (reference sequence). Clones were sequenced by immunoSEQ multiplex PCR, and TCRdb holds only the in-frame ones, with some missing. The data hold about 270,000 clones, with 82% observed a single time. Sequencing was carried out using peripheral blood. This rearrangement joins TRBV3-1 (or the pseudogene TRBV3-2) to TRBJ2-2; maybe TRBD2 (6 bases). The TCR originated in a young woman with acute or convalescent COVID-19. The CDR3 coding sequence is TGTGCCAGCAGCCCCCTGACTAGGAACACCGGGGAGCTGTTTTTT. This translates into CASSPLTRNTGELFF.